These T cell receptor beta chains were read from a single sample in a study of T-cell reconstitution after alpha-beta-depleted transplantation in children. TCRdb re-called the PCR reads with MiXCR, one entry per CDR3 protein. The data contain about 830,000 distinct CDR3 sequences, approximately 15% of them singletons. The sequenced sample was PBMCs, mostly from graft donor cells, obtained 360 days after TCRalphabeta/CD19-depleted stem cell transplant. The source of these receptors is a male patient younger than 18 who had a stem cell transplant for acute lymphoblastic leukemia, so the T cells may come from the graft donor. Each CDR3 is given with its conserved first and last residue. Each record gives: clone size, D gene, J gene, V gene, CDR3 protein, CDR3 DNA. A D gene is named only where the DNA matches it firmly. For some rows the clone size is stated as once, few or many, or as a class when expanded; others skip it.

>.|.|TRBJ2-7|TRBV20-1
CSARVRPSLPYEQYF
TGCAGTGCTAGAGTAAGGCCTAGCCTCCCCTACGAGCAGTACTTC
>once|.|TRBJ2-3|TRBV5-1
CASSSWDGNTQYF
TGCGCCAGCAGTTCCTGGGATGGGAATACGCAGTATTTT
>.|.|TRBJ2-1|TRBV20-1
CSARVPNGRSYNEQFF
TGCAGTGCTAGAGTCCCCAATGGGAGATCCTACAATGAGCAGTTCTTC
>.|TRBD1|TRBJ1-1|TRBV19
CASRHTGTGGAKTEAFF
TGTGCCAGTAGGCACACCGGGACAGGGGGCGCGAAGACTGAAGCTTTCTTT
>.|.|TRBJ2-4|TRBV4-1
CASRQIGGGIAKNIQYF
TGCGCCAGCAGACAAATAGGGGGGGGGATCGCCAAAAACATTCAGTACTTC
>.|.|TRBJ2-2|TRBV29-1
CSVEKRVSNTGELFF
TGCAGCGTTGAAAAGAGGGTCTCGAACACCGGGGAGCTGTTTTTT
>.|.|TRBJ2-5|TRBV7-2
CASGSPFMTQYF
TGTGCCAGCGGGAGCCCCTTTATGACCCAGTACTTC
>few|TRBD2|TRBJ2-5|TRBV5-1
CASFGGLAGETQYF
TGCGCCAGCTTTGGGGGACTAGCGGGAGAGACCCAGTACTTC
>many|.|TRBJ2-3|TRBV7-3
CASSYPDARDLTDTQYF
TGTGCCAGCAGCTACCCGGATGCTAGGGACCTCACAGATACGCAGTATTTT
>few|.|TRBJ2-3|TRBV29-1
CSAGRDTQYF
TGCAGCGCCGGTAGAGATACGCAGTATTTT
>.|TRBD2|TRBJ2-1|TRBV29-1
CSGLAGTYNEQFF
TGCAGCGGACTAGCGGGAACCTACAATGAGCAGTTCTTC
>.|.|TRBJ2-7|TRBV6-1
CASKASASSYEQYF
TGTGCCAGCAAGGCCAGCGCGTCCTCCTACGAGCAGTACTTC
>few|TRBD2|TRBJ2-1|TRBV11-3
CASSTRGLAGGYNEQFF
TGTGCCAGCAGCACCAGGGGACTAGCGGGGGGATACAATGAGCAGTTCTTC
>few|TRBD2|TRBJ2-5|TRBV3-1
CASSHLAGEKTQYF
TGTGCCAGCAGCCATCTAGCGGGAGAAAAGACCCAGTACTTC
>.|.|TRBJ2-3|TRBV5-1
CASSLAGPPTDTQYF
TGCGCCAGCAGCTTGGCGGGACCCCCCACAGATACGCAGTATTTT
>.|.|TRBJ2-1|TRBV3-1
CASSQDDYRVQFF
TGTGCCAGCAGCCAAGATGACTACCGGGTGCAGTTCTTC
>.|TRBD1|TRBJ1-1|TRBV4-1
CASSQDRARTEAFF
TGCGCCAGCAGCCAGGACAGGGCCCGCACTGAAGCTTTCTTT
>many|.|TRBJ2-5|TRBV12-3/TRBV12-4
CASSHPGGTQYF
TGTGCCAGCAGCCACCCAGGTGGGACCCAGTACTTC
>.|.|TRBJ1-1|TRBV5-1
CASSFFTLRVGGRVAFF
TGCGCCAGCAGCTTCTTTACATTGAGAGTCGGGGGCCGAGTCGCTTTCTTT
>few|TRBD1|TRBJ1-2|TRBV24-1
CATSEQPGQGSYGYTF
TGTGCCACCAGTGAGCAACCGGGACAGGGGAGCTATGGCTACACCTTC
>many|.|TRBJ2-3|TRBV5-1
CASSLVSSTDTQYF
TGCGCCAGCAGCTTGGTTTCTAGCACAGATACGCAGTATTTT
>.|.|TRBJ2-7|TRBV29-1
CSVAFHASYEQYF
TGCAGCGTTGCATTCCATGCCTCCTACGAGCAGTACTTC
>few|TRBD1|TRBJ2-3|TRBV12-3/TRBV12-4
CASSLSRGRTDTQYF
TGTGCCAGCAGTTTATCCAGGGGGAGAACAGATACGCAGTATTTT
>few|TRBD1|TRBJ2-2|TRBV14
CASSPPIWDRDAGELFF
TGTGCCAGCAGCCCTCCCATCTGGGACAGGGATGCCGGGGAGCTGTTTTTT
>.|TRBD1|TRBJ2-4|TRBV11-2
CASSLDPGTGDSAKNIQYF
TGTGCCAGCAGCTTAGACCCCGGGACAGGAGATTCAGCCAAAAACATTCAGTACTTC
>few|.|TRBJ2-7|TRBV9
CASSVSPVTSTEQYF
TGTGCCAGCAGCGTATCACCGGTGACTTCAACTGAGCAGTACTTC
>few|.|TRBJ2-3|TRBV14
CASSQVWTQYF
TGTGCCAGCAGCCAAGTGTGGACGCAGTATTTT
>.|.|TRBJ2-2|TRBV6-1
CASKIGHTGELFF
TGTGCCAGCAAGATAGGGCATACCGGGGAGCTGTTTTTT
>many|.|TRBJ2-7|TRBV5-1
CASSLTVGYEQYF
TGCGCCAGCAGCTTGACGGTGGGCTACGAGCAGTACTTC
>.|.|TRBJ1-5|TRBV11-2
CASSLGAPGNQPQHF
TGTGCCAGCAGCTTAGGGGCCCCTGGGAATCAGCCCCAGCATTTT
>.|.|TRBJ1-5|TRBV7-7
CASSLARKDNQPQHF
TGTGCCAGCAGCTTAGCGAGGAAGGATAATCAGCCCCAGCATTTT
>.|.|TRBJ2-7|TRBV20-1
CSARDGGSSSYEQYF
TGCAGTGCTAGAGATGGGGGGAGTAGCTCCTACGAGCAGTACTTC
>.|TRBD2|TRBJ2-5|TRBV7-9
CAAGEGREETQYF
TGTGCCGCCGGGGAGGGCAGGGAAGAGACCCAGTACTTC
>few|.|TRBJ2-7|TRBV12-3/TRBV12-4
CASSLIVPAVSSYEQYF
TGTGCCAGCAGTTTAATCGTTCCAGCGGTGTCCTCCTACGAGCAGTACTTC
>.|.|TRBJ2-3|TRBV5-1
CASSLDWTEGADTQYF
TGCGCCAGCAGCTTGGACTGGACGGAGGGAGCAGATACGCAGTATTTT
>.|TRBD1|TRBJ1-5|TRBV4-1
CASSQDLGDRLHQPQHF
TGCGCCAGCAGCCAAGATCTTGGGGACAGGCTGCATCAGCCCCAGCATTTT
>few|.|TRBJ2-7|TRBV11-2
CASGPTSRLNF
TGTGCCAGCGGCCCAACTAGCCGCCTCAACTTC
>.|TRBD2|TRBJ2-1|TRBV5-6
CASSLPLAGETGEQFF
TGTGCCAGCAGCTTGCCCCTAGCGGGAGAAACGGGTGAGCAGTTCTTC
>.|.|TRBJ1-1|TRBV6-5
CASSYSARSNTEAFF
TGTGCCAGCAGTTACTCGGCGCGGTCGAACACTGAAGCTTTCTTT
>few|.|TRBJ2-2|TRBV5-1
CASSMDSPAFNTGELFF
TGCGCCAGCAGCATGGACAGCCCAGCCTTTAACACCGGGGAGCTGTTTTTT
>.|.|TRBJ2-7|TRBV11-1
CASSRGHGDNYEQYF
TGTGCCAGCAGCCGCGGCCATGGTGATAACTACGAGCAGTACTTC
>.|.|TRBJ2-2|TRBV6-2/TRBV6-3
CASSYGGLPSGELFF
TGTGCCAGCAGTTACGGTGGGCTACCCTCCGGGGAGCTGTTTTTT
>few|TRBD1|TRBJ1-1|TRBV5-1
CASSWGQGIVNTEAFF
TGCGCCAGCAGCTGGGGACAGGGGATAGTAAACACTGAAGCTTTCTTT
>.|TRBD2|TRBJ2-7|TRBV2
CASSQSGTSFMYEQYF
TGTGCCAGCAGCCAGTCCGGGACTAGCTTTATGTACGAGCAGTACTTC
>.|TRBD2|TRBJ2-1|TRBV29-1
CSVEGMAGGYNEQFF
TGCAGCGTTGAAGGGATGGCGGGAGGGTACAATGAGCAGTTCTTC
>few|TRBD2|TRBJ2-3|TRBV9
CASSDNRGRSHRAGGSGADTQYF
TGTGCCAGCAGCGACAACAGGGGGAGGTCGCATCGAGCGGGAGGGTCGGGGGCAGATACGCAGTATTTT
>many|.|TRBJ1-2|TRBV20-1
CSARGLQGSYGYTF
TGCAGTGCTAGGGGGTTACAGGGATCCTATGGCTACACCTTC
>many|TRBD2|TRBJ2-7|TRBV7-3
CASSLTRTSGPYEQYF
TGTGCCAGCAGCTTAACGCGCACTAGCGGGCCCTACGAGCAGTACTTC
>.|TRBD2|TRBJ2-7|TRBV5-1
CASSPGLAGGPYEQYF
TGCGCCAGCAGCCCCGGACTAGCGGGAGGCCCCTACGAGCAGTACTTC
>.|.|TRBJ2-5|TRBV12-3/TRBV12-4
CASSAGTVQQETQYF
TGTGCCAGCAGTGCCGGGACCGTCCAGCAAGAGACCCAGTACTTC
>many|.|TRBJ2-3|TRBV29-1
CSGAGSTDTQYF
TGCAGCGGGGCAGGCAGCACAGATACGCAGTATTTT